This entry is about one T cell receptor (beta chain). No cognate antigen has been identified for it. Per-base quality was not reported, and no clone a single base away is much larger than it. This record belongs to a study of T cells in Graves' hyperthyroidism and ophthalmopathy (dated by TCRdb to between 2019 and 2020). At the level of the whole study: Peripheral blood was collected at initial diagnosis, before any treatment. According to the paper, TCR Vbeta CDR3 sequencing was carried out on approximately 140 peripheral blood samples, which came from 40 to 45 ophthalmopathy, some 73 hyperthyroidism and about 17 progressor patients. Whether ophthalmopathy could be predicted prospectively was tested in an independent validation cohort made up of fewer than 20 hyperthyroidism patients plus 17 patients who later progressed to ophthalmopathy. The roughly 99 discovery patients were divided at random into training and test sets in a 7:3 ratio. The study also compared thyroid tissue and blood T-cell repertoires from more than 5 Graves' hyperthyroidism patients. To identify distinguishing TCR V-J signatures, a discovery cohort of some 99 patients was used, comprising under 45 with Graves' ophthalmopathy and 57 with stable Graves' hyperthyroidism. Following sampling, methimazole starting at 30 mg daily was given to hyperthyroidism patients, and high-dose intravenous methylprednisolone was given to ophthalmopathy patients.

Stable Graves' hyperthyroidism was defined as the absence of progression to ophthalmopathy over 18 months of follow-up. Hyperthyroidism patients were aged 18 to 65 years and newly diagnosed, with disease duration of less than 2 months. The study excluded patients with uncontrolled infections, other autoimmune diseases, pregnancy or lactation. Clinical symptoms, serum thyroxine and TRAb, thyroid ultrasound, and orbital computed tomography formed the basis for the diagnoses. PBMCs were isolated from 10 ml of fresh peripheral blood by Ficoll-Paque density gradient centrifugation. Trizol reagent was used to extract total RNA, and RNA quality was then checked on an Agilent 2100 Bioanalyzer. The TCR beta CDR3 regions were amplified from RNA transcripts. The first round of RT-PCR for the TCR CDR3 was performed with the HTBI primer set and the Qiagen OneStep RT-PCR kit. Libraries were constructed in a second round of multiplex PCR, after which size selection and purification were performed. Paired-end sequencing of the libraries was performed with 100 bp reads on an Illumina HiSeq2000. Concerning the study's data processing: SOAPnuke was used to process the raw data, removing reads that contained adapters or uncalled bases, had a mean Phred below 15, or lacked an exact match to the constant primer or identifier. High-quality paired reads were merged using COPE v1.2.5, and each unique nucleotide sequence was defined as a clonotype. MiTCR v1.1 was used to align clonotypes to the IMGT TRBV, TRBD and TRBJ reference segments. Only V-J combinations with frequency above 0.0001, covering about 99% of repertoires, were analysed. The TCS score was defined as the ratio of F50 (clonal expansion) to E x V (chaos), calculated using BLOSUM62-based TCRdist between CDR3 peptides within each V-J. Welch's t-statistics and random forest reduced just over 500 V-J features to roughly 13, which were used in a naive Bayes classifier (R e1071). In-frame beta chains were kept once TCRdb had trimmed the public reads at Q25 with fastp and called clones with MiXCR. Every entry covers one CDR3 protein and lists the most common genes and DNA from its rows. What appears here as the V and J calls and clone size reflects TCRdb's work, not the paper's. This sample is represented by over 650,000 distinct CDR3 sequences; roughly 17% of them were singletons. The ten top clones hold under 8.5% of the sample.

Overall study outcomes, separate from this receptor: Sample size was not statistically predetermined, and blinding of investigators to group allocation was not performed. In validation, the model predicted progression to ophthalmopathy a median of 6.5 months before onset, with approximately 68% sensitivity and about 75% specificity. A model built on a 13 V-J signature distinguished ophthalmopathy from stable hyperthyroidism, reaching about 88% sensitivity and around 81% specificity in cross-validation and 80%/75% in testing. Blood samples also contained most of the expanded thyroid clonotypes (frequency above 0.001), which suggests that blood repertoires may reflect thyroid immune responses.

Input material: blood. This TCR derives from a man aged 18 to 29 with Graves' hyperthyroidism.

The sequenced DNA: TGTGCCAGCAAAGAGGAGTGGGACGAGCAGTACTTC. It is translated as CASKEEWDEQYF. This chain is built from TRBV2 and TRBJ2-7; the D gene remains uncertain. The CDR3 covers 12 residues, taking in both the cysteine and the phenylalanine. This entry keeps only the CDR3 DNA: 36 bases, framed from base 1. CDR1 and CDR2 are drawn from the germline V gene: SNHLY, FYNNEI. Relative to germline, V is 7 bases shorter and J is 5 bases shorter, with 12 bases between their ends.